Below, 9 T cell receptor beta chains from the same sample are listed, as sequenced in a study of neurological immune-mediated disorders. Time point meaning: longitudinal time-point 1 (baseline). Each CDR3 protein gets one entry after TCRdb re-called the 5' RACE reads with MiXCR. The repertoire holds some 38,000 distinct CDR3 sequences, with 3.2% as singletons. Sequences were obtained from PBMCs. These receptors were taken from a woman between 55 and 75 years old with multiple sclerosis.

This clonotype was seen at least ten times. The chain uses TRBV7-9 and TRBJ2-7; D ambiguous. Germline V gene sequence: CDR1 SEHNR, CDR2 FQNEAQ (reference sequence). Between the trimmed V and J ends, which lost 5 bases and 2 bases, there was a span of 10 bases. The CDR3 is made up of 13 amino acids. The CDR3 DNA is TGTGCCAGCAGCAACACAGAGACCTACGAGCAGTACTTC. Amino acids: CASSNTETYEQYF.

This clonotype was counted many times. This chain joins TRBV10-3 and TRBJ2-2, with D perhaps TRBD1 (5 bases). V lost 8 bases to trimming and J lost 3 bases, with 13 bases between them. From germline, CDR1 is ENHRY and CDR2 SYGVKD. CDR3 length: 14 amino acids. CDR3 residues: CAIGTGIYTGELFF. CDR3 nucleotides: TGTGCCATCGGCACAGGAATTTACACCGGGGAGCTGTTTTTT.

The rearrangement links TRBV19 to TRBJ1-1, with 10 bases matching TRBD1. The CDR3 totals 17 residues. Germline CDR1 LNHDA, CDR2 SQIVND (reference sequence). The V segment lost 6 bases and the J segment 2 bases; nucleotides outside the gene matches: 12. CDR3 coding DNA: TGTGCCAGTAGAACCCAGGGACAGGGGCCGGGTAACACTGAAGCTTTCTTT. Protein product: CASRTQGQGPGNTEAFF.

This clonotype was seen ten or more times. The chain couples TRBV7-2 to TRBJ2-3; TRBD2 matches 9 bases. Losses at the gene ends were 2 bases for V and 5 bases for J; bases not matched to a gene: 8. The CDR3 covers 16 residues. Germline values: CDR1 SGHTA, CDR2 FQGNSA. CDR3 nucleotide sequence: TGTGCCAGCAGCTTAAAACCAGCGGGGGGAGGAGATACGCAGTATTTT. It codes for CASSLKPAGGGDTQYF.

This clonotype is labeled as medium-sized. The genes are TRBV5-1 and TRBJ1-1; D gene uncertain. CDR3 length: 11 residues. Germline V gene lookup returns CDR1 SGHRS and CDR2 YFSETQ. V dropped 1 base and J dropped 2 bases, with 0 bases sitting between them. DNA of the CDR3: TGCGCCAGCAGCTTGAACACTGAAGCTTTCTTT. Its translation: CASSLNTEAFF.

This clonotype appeared many times. This rearrangement joins TRBV10-3 to TRBJ2-3; D call uncertain. CDR1 and CDR2 (germline): ENHRY, SYGVKD. V was clipped by 6 bases and J by 5 bases, with 15 bases between them. The CDR3 covers 14 residues. In DNA, the CDR3 is TGTGCCATCAGAGCGCCCGCTAGTAAAGATACGCAGTATTTT. It encodes CAIRAPASKDTQYF.

Regarding this clonotype: The junction departs from the called germline gene at one end, perhaps through a read error. The rearrangement links TRBV14 to TRBJ1-6; 7 bases fit TRBD1. CDR3 size: 17 residues. The germline CDR1 and CDR2 sequences are SGHDN and FVKESK. CDR3 loop: CASSQDRRTGLNSPLHF. The CDR3 coding sequence is TGTGCCAGCAGCCAAGACCGAAGGACAGGATTGAATTCACCCCTACACTTT.

This clonotype was counted at least ten times. The chain recombines TRBV5-1 with TRBJ2-7, with unresolved D. Germline V CDR1 and CDR2: SGHRS, YFSETQ. This CDR3 is built from 14 residues. V lost 4 bases and J 4 bases, leaving 15 bases between the germline ends. Here the CDR3 DNA reads TGCGCCAGCAGCCCCGATGGGGTTGGGTACGAGCAGTACTTC. Protein product: CASSPDGVGYEQYF.

This clonotype occurred many times. The V gene is TRBV10-3, the J gene TRBJ2-1; D may correspond to TRBD1 or TRBD2 (5 bases each). The V gene lost 3 bases and the J gene lost 2 bases, with 11 bases spanning the gap. Germline CDR1 ENHRY, CDR2 SYGVKD. The length of the CDR3 is 15 residues. The CDR3 protein is CAISDGGVTYNEQFF. CDR3 coding DNA: TGTGCCATCAGTGATGGGGGAGTTACCTACAATGAGCAGTTCTTC.